The following is a TCR beta chain sequence with its context. No antigen is known for it. This entry is derived from a study of cytotoxic CD8 clonotypes in ibrutinib-treated CLL. Study background: Response sampling took place at median approximately 11 months of treatment, range 6 to 36.

Investigators sought sequencing depths of between 1 in 200,000 and 1 in 1 million T cells. Some clones are missing from TCRdb's copy, which holds only in-frame ones; the method was immunoSEQ multiplex PCR. The data hold around 25,000 clones, with roughly 69% observed a single time. Study conclusions and caveats: Before falling back toward baseline at progression, clonality had risen at the time of ibrutinib response.

Germline-derived CDR1 and CDR2 are SGHVS and FQNEAQ. The trim removed 5 bases at V and 4 bases at J, leaving 9 bases unmatched. The CDR3 consists of 18 residues. The sample in question was PBMCs, obtained at disease progression, from a patient treated with ibrutinib. The clonotype was recovered from a human donor with chronic lymphocytic leukemia. This chain joins TRBV7-8 and TRBJ2-2; 14 bases map to TRBD2. This chain's CDR3 is CASSPWTSGGHGTGELFF. CDR3 in DNA: TGTGCCAGCAGCCCTTGGACTAGCGGGGGGCATGGCACCGGGGAGCTGTTTTTT.